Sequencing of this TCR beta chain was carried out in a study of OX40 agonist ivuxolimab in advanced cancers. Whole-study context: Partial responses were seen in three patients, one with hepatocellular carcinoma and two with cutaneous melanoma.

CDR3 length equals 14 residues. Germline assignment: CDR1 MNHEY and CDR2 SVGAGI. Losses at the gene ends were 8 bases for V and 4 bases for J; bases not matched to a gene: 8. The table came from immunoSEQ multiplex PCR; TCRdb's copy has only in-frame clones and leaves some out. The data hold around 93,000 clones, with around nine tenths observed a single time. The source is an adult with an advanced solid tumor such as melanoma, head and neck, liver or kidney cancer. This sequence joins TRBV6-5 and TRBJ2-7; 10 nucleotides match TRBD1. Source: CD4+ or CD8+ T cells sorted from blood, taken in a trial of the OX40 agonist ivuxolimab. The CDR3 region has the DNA TGTGCCAGCGGGCAGACAGGGGGCCTTTACGAGCAGTACTTC. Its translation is CASGQTGGLYEQYF.